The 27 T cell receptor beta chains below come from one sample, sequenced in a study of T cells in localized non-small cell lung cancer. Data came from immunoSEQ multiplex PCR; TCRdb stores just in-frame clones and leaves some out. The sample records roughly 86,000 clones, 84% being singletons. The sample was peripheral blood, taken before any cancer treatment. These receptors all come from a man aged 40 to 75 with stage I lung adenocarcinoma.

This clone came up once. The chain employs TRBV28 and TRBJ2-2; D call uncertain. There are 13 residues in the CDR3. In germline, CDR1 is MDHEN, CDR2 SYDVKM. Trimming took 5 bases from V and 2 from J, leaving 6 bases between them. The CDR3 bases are TGTGCCAGCAGTCCGTATAACACCGGGGAGCTGTTTTTT. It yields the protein CASSPYNTGELFF. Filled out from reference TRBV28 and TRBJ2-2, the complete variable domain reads DVKVTQSSRYLVKRTGEKVFLECVQDMDHENMFWYRQDPGLGLRLIYFSYDVKMKEKGDIPEGYSVSREKKERFSLILESASTNQTSMYLCASSPYNTGELFFGEGSRLTVL.

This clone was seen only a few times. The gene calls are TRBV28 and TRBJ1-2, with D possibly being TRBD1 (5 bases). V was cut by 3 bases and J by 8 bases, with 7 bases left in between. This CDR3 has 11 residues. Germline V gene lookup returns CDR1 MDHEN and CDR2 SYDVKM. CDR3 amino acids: CASSLRGGYTF. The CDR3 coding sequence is TGTGCCAGCAGTTTGAGGGGAGGCTACACCTTC.

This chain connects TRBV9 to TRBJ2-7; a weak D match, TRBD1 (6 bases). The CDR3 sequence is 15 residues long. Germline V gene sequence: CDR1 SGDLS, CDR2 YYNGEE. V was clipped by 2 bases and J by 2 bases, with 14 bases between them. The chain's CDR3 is CASSVSGTTTYEQYF. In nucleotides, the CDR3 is TGTGCCAGCAGCGTTTCCGGGACAACAACCTACGAGCAGTACTTC.

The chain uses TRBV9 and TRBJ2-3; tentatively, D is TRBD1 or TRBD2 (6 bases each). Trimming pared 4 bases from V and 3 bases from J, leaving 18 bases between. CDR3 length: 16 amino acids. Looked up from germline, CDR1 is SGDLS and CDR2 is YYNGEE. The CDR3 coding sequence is TGTGCCAGCAGCCCCAGATTAGGGGGGTGGACAGATACGCAGTATTTT. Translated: CASSPRLGGWTDTQYF.

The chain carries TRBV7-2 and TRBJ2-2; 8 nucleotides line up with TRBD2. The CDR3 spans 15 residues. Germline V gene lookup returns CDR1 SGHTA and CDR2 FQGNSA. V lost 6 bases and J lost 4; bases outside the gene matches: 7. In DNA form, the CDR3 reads TGTGCCAGCAGGACGGGGGGGCAGGTCACCGGGGAGCTGTTTTTT. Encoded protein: CASRTGGQVTGELFF. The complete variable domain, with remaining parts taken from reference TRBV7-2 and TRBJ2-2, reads GAGVSQSPSNKVTEKGKDVELRCDPISGHTALYWYRQSLGQGLEFLIYFQGNSAPDKSGLPSDRFSAERTGGSVSTLTIQRTQQEDSAVYLCASRTGGQVTGELFFGEGSRLTVL.

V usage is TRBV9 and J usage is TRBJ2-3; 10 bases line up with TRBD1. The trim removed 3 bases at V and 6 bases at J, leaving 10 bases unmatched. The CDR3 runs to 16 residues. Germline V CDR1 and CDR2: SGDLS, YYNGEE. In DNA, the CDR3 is TGTGCCAGCAGCGGGGGGACAGGGGTCCATGGGGATACGCAGTATTTT. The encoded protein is CASSGGTGVHGDTQYF.

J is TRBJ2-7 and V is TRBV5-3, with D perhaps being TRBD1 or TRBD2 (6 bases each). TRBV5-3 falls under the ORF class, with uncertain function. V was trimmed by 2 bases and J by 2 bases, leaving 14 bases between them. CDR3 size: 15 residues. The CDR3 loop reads CARSFRGLRPYEQYF. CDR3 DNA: TGTGCCAGAAGCTTTCGGGGGCTCCGCCCCTACGAGCAGTACTTC.

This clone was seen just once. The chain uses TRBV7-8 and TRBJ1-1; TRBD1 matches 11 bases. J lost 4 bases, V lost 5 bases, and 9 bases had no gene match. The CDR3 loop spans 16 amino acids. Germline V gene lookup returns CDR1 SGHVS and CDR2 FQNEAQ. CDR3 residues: CASSKYGQGAGTEAFF. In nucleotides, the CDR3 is TGTGCCAGCAGCAAATATGGACAGGGGGCTGGCACTGAAGCTTTCTTT.

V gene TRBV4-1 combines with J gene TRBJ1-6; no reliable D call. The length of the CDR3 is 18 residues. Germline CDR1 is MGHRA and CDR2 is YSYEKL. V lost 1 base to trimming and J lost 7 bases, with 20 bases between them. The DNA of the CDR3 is TGCGCCAGCAGCCAAGGGATCCCTGGCCTTGGGCTAAATTCACCCCTCCACTTT. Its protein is CASSQGIPGLGLNSPLHF.

The CDR3 DNA reads TGTGCCTGGAGTTTAGGGCTGGCGGGGGGGCCCCAGCATTTT. This codes for CAWSLGLAGGPQHF. The rearrangement links TRBV30 to TRBJ1-5; perhaps TRBD1 as D (5 bases). Germline assignment: CDR1 GTSNPN and CDR2 SVGIG (reference sequence). There are 14 residues in the CDR3. The germline V and J ends were trimmed by 2 bases and 9 bases, with 17 bases remaining between them.

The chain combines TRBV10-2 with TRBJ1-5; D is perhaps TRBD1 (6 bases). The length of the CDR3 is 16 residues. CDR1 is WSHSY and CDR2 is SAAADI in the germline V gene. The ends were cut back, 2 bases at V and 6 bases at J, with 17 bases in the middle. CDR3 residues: CASSEPPSGGGQPQHF. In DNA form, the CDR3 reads TGCGCCAGCAGTGAGCCCCCGTCCGGAGGGGGTCAGCCCCAGCATTTT.

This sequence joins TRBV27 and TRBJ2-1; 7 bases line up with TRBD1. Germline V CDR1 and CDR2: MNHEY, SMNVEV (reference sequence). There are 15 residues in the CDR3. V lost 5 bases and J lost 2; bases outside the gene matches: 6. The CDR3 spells CASSLGRGPYNEQFF. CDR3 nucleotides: TGTGCCAGCAGTCTCGGTAGGGGGCCCTACAATGAGCAGTTCTTC.

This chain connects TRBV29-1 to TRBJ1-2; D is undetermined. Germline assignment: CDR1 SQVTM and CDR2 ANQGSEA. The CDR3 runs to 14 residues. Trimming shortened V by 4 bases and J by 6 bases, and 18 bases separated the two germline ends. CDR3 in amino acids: CSVGGAGQFHGYTF. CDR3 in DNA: TGCAGCGTTGGGGGTGCTGGGCAGTTCCATGGCTACACCTTC. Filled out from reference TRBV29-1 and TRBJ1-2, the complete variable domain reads SAVISQKPSRDICQRGTSLTIQCQVDSQVTMMFWYRQQPGQSLTLIATANQGSEATYESGFVIDKFPISRPNLTFSTLTVSNMSPEDSSIYLCSVGGAGQFHGYTFGSGTRLTVV.

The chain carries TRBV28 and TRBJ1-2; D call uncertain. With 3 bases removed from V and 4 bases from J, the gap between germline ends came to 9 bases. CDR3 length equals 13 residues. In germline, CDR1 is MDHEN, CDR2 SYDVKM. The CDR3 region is CASSLTGSYGYTF. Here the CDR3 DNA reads TGTGCCAGCAGTTTGACGGGGAGCTATGGCTACACCTTC.

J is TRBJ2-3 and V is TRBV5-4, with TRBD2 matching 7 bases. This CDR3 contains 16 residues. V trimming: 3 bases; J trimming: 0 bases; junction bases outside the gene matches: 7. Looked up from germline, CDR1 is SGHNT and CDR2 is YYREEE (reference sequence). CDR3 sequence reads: CASSSKRGTSTDTQYF. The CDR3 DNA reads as TGTGCCAGCAGCTCCAAGCGGGGTACTAGCACAGATACGCAGTATTTT.

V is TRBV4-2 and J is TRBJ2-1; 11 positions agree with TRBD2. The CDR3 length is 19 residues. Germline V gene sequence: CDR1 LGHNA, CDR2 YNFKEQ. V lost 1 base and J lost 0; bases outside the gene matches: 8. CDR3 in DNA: TGTGCCAGCAGCCAAGCCCTAGCGGGAGGTCTGAGCTCCTACAATGAGCAGTTCTTC. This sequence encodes CASSQALAGGLSSYNEQFF.

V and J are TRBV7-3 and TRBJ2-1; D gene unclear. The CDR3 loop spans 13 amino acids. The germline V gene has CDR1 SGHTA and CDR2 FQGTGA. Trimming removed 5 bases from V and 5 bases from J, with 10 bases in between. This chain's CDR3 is CASSDTRDNEQFF. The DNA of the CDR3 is TGTGCCAGCAGCGACACTCGGGACAATGAGCAGTTCTTC.

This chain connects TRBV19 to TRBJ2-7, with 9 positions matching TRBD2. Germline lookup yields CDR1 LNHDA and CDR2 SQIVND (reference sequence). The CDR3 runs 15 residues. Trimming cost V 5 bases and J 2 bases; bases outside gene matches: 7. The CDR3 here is CASSGASGAPYEQYF. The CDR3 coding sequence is TGTGCCAGTAGTGGAGCTAGCGGGGCGCCCTACGAGCAGTACTTC.

Here the CDR3 reads CASSQDPGLEQYF. CDR3 bases: TGCGCCAGCAGCCAAGATCCAGGGCTCGAGCAGTACTTC. This rearrangement joins TRBV4-1 to TRBJ2-7; TRBD1 might be the D (5 bases). The CDR3 is 13 residues long. Germline loops: CDR1 MGHRA, CDR2 YSYEKL. Trimming took 0 bases from V and 6 from J, leaving 9 bases between them.

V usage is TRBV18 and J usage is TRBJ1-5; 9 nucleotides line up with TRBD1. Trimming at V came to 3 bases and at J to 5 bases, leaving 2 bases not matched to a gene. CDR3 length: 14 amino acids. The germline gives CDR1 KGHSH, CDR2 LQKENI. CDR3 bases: TGTGCCAGCTCACCGGGACAGGGTCATCAGCCCCAGCATTTT. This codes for CASSPGQGHQPQHF.

For the CDR3, the DNA is TGTGCCTCTGGGACAGGCAACTATGGCTACACCTTC. Translating it yields CASGTGNYGYTF. This chain joins TRBV9 and TRBJ1-2; 8 nucleotides agree with TRBD1. Trimming removed 10 bases from V and 2 bases from J; junction bases left unmatched: 4. The CDR3 has 12 residues. Germline loops: CDR1 SGDLS, CDR2 YYNGEE.

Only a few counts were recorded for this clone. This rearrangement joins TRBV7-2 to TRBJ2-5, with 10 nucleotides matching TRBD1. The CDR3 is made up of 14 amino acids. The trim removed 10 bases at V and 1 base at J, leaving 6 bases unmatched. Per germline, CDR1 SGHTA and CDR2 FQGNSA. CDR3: CATSRDRGQETQYF. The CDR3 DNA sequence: TGTGCCACCTCTCGGGACAGGGGCCAAGAGACCCAGTACTTC.

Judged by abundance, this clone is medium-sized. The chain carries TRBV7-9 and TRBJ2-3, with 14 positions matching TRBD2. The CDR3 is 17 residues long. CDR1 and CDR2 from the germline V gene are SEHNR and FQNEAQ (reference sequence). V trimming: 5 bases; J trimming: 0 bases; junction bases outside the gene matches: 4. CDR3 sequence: CASSGTSGGYSTDTQYF. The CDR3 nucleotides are TGTGCCAGCAGCGGGACTAGCGGGGGCTACAGCACAGATACGCAGTATTTT. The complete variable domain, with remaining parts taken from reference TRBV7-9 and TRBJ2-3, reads DTGVSQNPRHKITKRGQNVTFRCDPISEHNRLYWYRQTLGQGPEFLTYFQNEAQLEKSRLLSDRFSAERPKGSFSTLEIQRTEQGDSAMYLCASSGTSGGYSTDTQYFGPGTRLTVL.

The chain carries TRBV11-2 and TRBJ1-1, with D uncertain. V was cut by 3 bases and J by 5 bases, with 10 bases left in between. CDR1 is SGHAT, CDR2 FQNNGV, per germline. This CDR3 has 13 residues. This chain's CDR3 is CASSFRFTTEAFF. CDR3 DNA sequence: TGTGCCAGCAGCTTTAGGTTTACAACTGAAGCTTTCTTT.

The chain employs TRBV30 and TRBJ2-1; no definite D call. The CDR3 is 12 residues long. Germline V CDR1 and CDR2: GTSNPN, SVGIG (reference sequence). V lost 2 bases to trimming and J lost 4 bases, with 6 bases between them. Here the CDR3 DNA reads TGTGCCTGGAGTCGAGATTACAATGAGCAGTTCTTC. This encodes CAWSRDYNEQFF.

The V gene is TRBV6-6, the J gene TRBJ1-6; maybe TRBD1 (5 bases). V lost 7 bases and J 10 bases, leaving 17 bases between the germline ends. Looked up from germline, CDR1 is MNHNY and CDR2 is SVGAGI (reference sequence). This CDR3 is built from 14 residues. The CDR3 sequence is CASTPGAFSSPLHF. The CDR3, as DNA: TGTGCCAGCACCCCTGGGGCGTTCTCCTCACCCCTCCACTTT.

The CDR3 loop is CASSELSRGFQPQHF. The CDR3 DNA follows: TGTGCCAGCAGTGAATTAAGTCGGGGGTTTCAGCCCCAGCATTTT. This chain links TRBV6-1 with TRBJ1-5; D is possibly TRBD1 (5 bases). Trimming cost V 2 bases and J 6 bases, with 14 bases left between them. CDR1 MNHNS and CDR2 SASEGT come from the germline V gene. The CDR3 is 15 residues long.